This is a list of T cell receptor beta chains from one sample in a study of blood T cell repertoires in COVID-19. Repertoires were generated with immunoSEQ multiplex PCR, while TCRdb's copy carries only in-frame clones and drops some. The sample carries hundreds of thousands of clones, 80% to 90% recorded once. Material: PBMCs or T cells enriched from blood (not recorded which). Receptors originate from a man younger than 30 who had recovered from COVID-19. CDR3s include the opening cysteine and the closing phenylalanine or tryptophan. Each record gives: clone size, D gene, J gene, V gene, CDR3 protein, CDR3 DNA. The D gene is left open where the match is weak. A clone size is listed for some rows: how often the clone was seen (once, few, many), or a class if it is expanded.

clone_size: .
d_call: .
j_call: TRBJ1-2
v_call: TRBV19
cdr3_aa: CATPGGEGYTF
cdr3_nt: TGTGCCACCCCGGGAGGAGAAGGCTACACCTTC

clone_size: .
d_call: TRBD1
j_call: TRBJ2-5
v_call: TRBV12-3/TRBV12-4
cdr3_aa: CASRKTGKETQYF
cdr3_nt: TGTGCCAGCAGGAAGACAGGGAAAGAGACCCAGTACTTC

clone_size: .
d_call: .
j_call: TRBJ1-1
v_call: TRBV30
cdr3_aa: CAWSGSVSFF
cdr3_nt: TGTGCCTGGAGTGGTTCGGTATCTTTCTTT

clone_size: .
d_call: .
j_call: TRBJ1-4
v_call: TRBV19
cdr3_aa: CASSWGLTNEKLFF
cdr3_nt: TGTGCCAGTAGTTGGGGCTTAACTAATGAAAAACTGTTTTTT

clone_size: once
d_call: .
j_call: TRBJ2-7
v_call: TRBV7-2
cdr3_aa: CASSLVMSALSYEQYF
cdr3_nt: TGTGCCAGCAGCTTAGTAATGTCTGCTCTCAGCTACGAGCAGTACTTC

clone_size: .
d_call: .
j_call: TRBJ2-1
v_call: TRBV5-4
cdr3_aa: CASSFSNSPEQFF
cdr3_nt: TGTGCCAGCAGCTTTTCAAACAGCCCTGAGCAGTTCTTC

clone_size: once
d_call: .
j_call: TRBJ1-1
v_call: TRBV9
cdr3_aa: CASSVVGSRGIDTEAFF
cdr3_nt: TGTGCCAGCAGCGTAGTGGGTTCGCGGGGGATTGACACTGAAGCTTTCTTT

clone_size: .
d_call: TRBD2
j_call: TRBJ2-2
v_call: TRBV4-1
cdr3_aa: CASSQLLAGFSAGELFF
cdr3_nt: TGCGCCAGCAGCCAGTTACTAGCGGGTTTTTCTGCCGGGGAGCTGTTTTTT

clone_size: few
d_call: .
j_call: TRBJ1-4
v_call: TRBV11-2
cdr3_aa: CASSSTGQFNEKLFF
cdr3_nt: TGTGCCAGCAGCTCGACTGGACAGTTTAATGAAAAACTGTTTTTT

clone_size: once
d_call: .
j_call: TRBJ2-3
v_call: TRBV7-2
cdr3_aa: CASSLEGVGTDTQYF
cdr3_nt: TGTGCCAGCAGCTTAGAGGGGGTTGGCACAGATACGCAGTATTTT

clone_size: .
d_call: TRBD1
j_call: TRBJ1-3
v_call: TRBV12-3/TRBV12-4
cdr3_aa: CASTGTGTNTIYF
cdr3_nt: TGTGCCAGCACCGGGACAGGGACAAACACCATATATTTT

clone_size: .
d_call: .
j_call: TRBJ1-1
v_call: TRBV5-1
cdr3_aa: CASVLQENTEAFF
cdr3_nt: TGCGCCAGCGTGCTTCAGGAGAACACTGAAGCTTTCTTT

clone_size: .
d_call: .
j_call: TRBJ1-1
v_call: TRBV7-9
cdr3_aa: CASSSDPSDTEAFF
cdr3_nt: TGTGCCAGCAGCTCAGATCCGTCTGACACTGAAGCTTTCTTT

clone_size: .
d_call: .
j_call: TRBJ1-1
v_call: TRBV7-9
cdr3_aa: CASSLVQLSNTEAFF
cdr3_nt: TGTGCCAGCAGCTTAGTACAGCTGTCGAACACTGAAGCTTTCTTT

clone_size: .
d_call: .
j_call: TRBJ1-5
v_call: TRBV11-2
cdr3_aa: CASSLDVNQPQHF
cdr3_nt: TGTGCCAGCAGCTTAGACGTAAATCAGCCCCAGCATTTT

clone_size: .
d_call: TRBD2
j_call: TRBJ2-7
v_call: TRBV12-3/TRBV12-4
cdr3_aa: CASTIRGGYEQYF
cdr3_nt: TGTGCCAGCACCATCCGGGGGGGCTACGAGCAGTACTTC

clone_size: .
d_call: .
j_call: TRBJ1-4
v_call: TRBV5-5
cdr3_aa: CASSLAPGEGKLFF
cdr3_nt: TGTGCCAGCAGCTTGGCTCCCGGGGAGGGAAAACTGTTTTTT

clone_size: .
d_call: .
j_call: TRBJ1-1
v_call: TRBV13
cdr3_aa: CASSLQGLGAFF
cdr3_nt: TGTGCCAGCAGCTTACAGGGATTGGGGGCTTTCTTT

clone_size: .
d_call: .
j_call: TRBJ2-1
v_call: TRBV12-3/TRBV12-4
cdr3_aa: CASSLRAYNEQFF
cdr3_nt: TGTGCCAGCAGTTTGCGGGCATACAATGAGCAGTTCTTC

clone_size: .
d_call: .
j_call: TRBJ1-3
v_call: TRBV28
cdr3_aa: CASAGNTIYF
cdr3_nt: TGTGCCAGCGCAGGCAACACCATATATTTT

clone_size: once
d_call: .
j_call: TRBJ1-3
v_call: TRBV19
cdr3_aa: CASSELSGNTIYF
cdr3_nt: TGTGCCAGTAGTGAGCTCTCTGGAAACACCATATATTTT

clone_size: once
d_call: .
j_call: TRBJ1-2
v_call: TRBV19
cdr3_aa: CASSEIHQTEDINYGYTF
cdr3_nt: TGTGCCAGTAGCGAGATCCACCAGACAGAAGATATTAACTATGGCTACACCTTC

clone_size: once
d_call: .
j_call: TRBJ1-1
v_call: TRBV18
cdr3_aa: CASSWGEYTEAFF
cdr3_nt: TGTGCCAGCTCGTGGGGGGAGTACACTGAAGCTTTCTTT

clone_size: .
d_call: .
j_call: TRBJ2-1
v_call: TRBV27
cdr3_aa: CASSLIGGGNNEQFF
cdr3_nt: TGTGCCAGCAGTTTAATAGGGGGTGGAAACAATGAGCAGTTCTTC

clone_size: .
d_call: TRBD1
j_call: TRBJ2-3
v_call: TRBV3-1/TRBV3-2
cdr3_aa: CASSQDQGATDTQYF
cdr3_nt: TGTGCCAGCAGCCAAGATCAGGGGGCCACAGATACGCAGTATTTT

clone_size: .
d_call: TRBD2
j_call: TRBJ2-1
v_call: TRBV7-3
cdr3_aa: CASSPQAGSYNEQFF
cdr3_nt: TGTGCCAGCAGCCCCCAAGCGGGATCCTACAATGAGCAGTTCTTC

clone_size: .
d_call: .
j_call: TRBJ2-7
v_call: TRBV7-2
cdr3_aa: CASSRDFTYEQYF
cdr3_nt: TGTGCCAGCAGCCGGGACTTCACCTACGAGCAGTACTTC

clone_size: few
d_call: .
j_call: TRBJ1-1
v_call: TRBV11-2
cdr3_aa: CASSQTQANTEAFF
cdr3_nt: TGTGCCAGCAGCCAAACCCAGGCTAACACTGAAGCTTTCTTT

clone_size: once
d_call: .
j_call: TRBJ1-1
v_call: TRBV5-5
cdr3_aa: CASSHRTDTEAFF
cdr3_nt: TGTGCCAGCAGCCACAGGACCGACACTGAAGCTTTCTTT

clone_size: .
d_call: TRBD1
j_call: TRBJ1-6
v_call: TRBV6-5
cdr3_aa: CATWTGLNSPLHF
cdr3_nt: TGTGCCACCTGGACAGGCTTAAATTCACCCCTCCACTTT

clone_size: .
d_call: TRBD2
j_call: TRBJ2-1
v_call: TRBV4-3
cdr3_aa: CASSPQNPSGKYNEQFF
cdr3_nt: TGCGCCAGCAGCCCTCAAAACCCTAGCGGGAAGTACAATGAGCAGTTCTTC

clone_size: .
d_call: .
j_call: TRBJ1-1
v_call: TRBV7-6
cdr3_aa: CASAAGLNTEAFF
cdr3_nt: TGTGCCAGTGCGGCAGGGCTGAACACTGAAGCTTTCTTT